This TCR beta chain was profiled in a study of T cells in Graves' hyperthyroidism and ophthalmopathy. Study information: At initial diagnosis, before any treatment had begun, peripheral blood was obtained.

Enrolled ophthalmopathy patients presented with a Clinical Activity Score of at least 3, a NOSPECS grade of at least 4, and disease duration under 3 months. Exclusion followed for patients with uncontrolled infection, other autoimmune disease, pregnancy or lactation. Each diagnosis was grounded in clinical symptoms, serum thyroxine and TRAb, thyroid ultrasound, and orbital computed tomography. Amplified TCR beta CDR3 regions derived from RNA transcripts. Primed by the HTBI set, a first-round RT-PCR was run on the TCR CDR3. Each CDR3 protein is one row after TCRdb ran MiXCR on the multiplex PCR reads. The sample yields 560,000 or so distinct CDR3 sequences, just under 20% seen once. CDR3 length equals 12 residues. With 2 bases removed from V and 4 bases from J, the gap between germline ends came to 6 bases. Per germline, CDR1 MNHNS and CDR2 SASEGT. This clonotype was seen many times.

The chain carries TRBV6-1 and TRBJ2-7; no firm D call. This TCR was sampled from a man between 35 and 55 years old with Graves' ophthalmopathy. Sample: blood. The CDR3 region has the DNA TGTGCCAGCAGTGAACTCGTTTACGAGCAGTACTTC. Residues: CASSELVYEQYF.